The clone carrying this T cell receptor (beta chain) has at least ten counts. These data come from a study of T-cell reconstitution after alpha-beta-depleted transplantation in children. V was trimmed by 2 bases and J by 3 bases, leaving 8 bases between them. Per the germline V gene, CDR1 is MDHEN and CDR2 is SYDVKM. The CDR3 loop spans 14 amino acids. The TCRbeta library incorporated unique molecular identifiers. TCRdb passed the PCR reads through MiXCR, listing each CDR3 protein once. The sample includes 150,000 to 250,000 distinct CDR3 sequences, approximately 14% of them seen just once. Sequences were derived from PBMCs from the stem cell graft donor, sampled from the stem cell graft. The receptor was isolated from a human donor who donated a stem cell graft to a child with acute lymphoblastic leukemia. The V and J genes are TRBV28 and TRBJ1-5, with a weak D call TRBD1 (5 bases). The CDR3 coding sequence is TGTGCCAGCAGTTTAGTAGGGGTCAATCAGCCCCAGCATTTT. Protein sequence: CASSLVGVNQPQHF.